The rows below give T cell receptor beta chains drawn from one sample of a study of Ad26.COV2.S vaccination and SARS-CoV-2 variants. Here immunoSEQ multiplex PCR was the method, and the copy in TCRdb shows in-frame clones only, minus some. Of 180,000 or so clones in the sample, approximately 90% were seen once. The input for sequencing was peripheral blood, taken after recovery from COVID-19. The receptor set was obtained from a human donor who had recovered from COVID-19. Each CDR3 is given with its conserved first and last residue. The D gene is left open where the match is weak. Size values are once, few and many counts, or a class for expanded clones, and some rows have none.

TGTGCCAGCAGCTTCCCCCCCCGCTCTGGGGCCAACGTCCTGACTTTC,CASSFPPRSGANVLTF,TRBV5-5,TRBJ2-6,NA,NA,16
TGTGCCAGCAGTGACGAACTAGCGGGGGGCTCCTACGAGCAGTACTTC,CASSDELAGGSYEQYF,TRBV2,TRBJ2-7,TRBD2,few,16
TGTGCCAGCCTGGGCCAATCGTGGCAGTCCTATGGCTACACCTTC,CASLGQSWQSYGYTF,TRBV6-5,TRBJ1-2,NA,NA,15
TGTGCCAGCAGTTTAAGAGGCATCTATGGCTACACCTTC,CASSLRGIYGYTF,TRBV27,TRBJ1-2,NA,NA,13
TGCGCCGGCAGCTTGGGTATAGGGCCCTCAATGGGGCCCCTCCACTTT,CAGSLGIGPSMGPLHF,TRBV5-1,TRBJ1-6,NA,NA,16
TGTGCCAGCAGTTTGCGGGGTTTTAATTCTTTGAATGAGCAGTTCTTC,CASSLRGFNSLNEQFF,TRBV27,TRBJ2-1,NA,NA,16
TGTGCCAGCAGTCCTACAGGTTGGGGTCAGCCCCAGCATTTT,CASSPTGWGQPQHF,TRBV6-5,TRBJ1-5,NA,NA,14
TGCGCCAGCAGCCCGGGACTAGCGGGAGGGAGGTTCGGGTGGACTGAGCAGTACTTC,CASSPGLAGGRFGWTEQYF,TRBV5-1,TRBJ2-7,TRBD2,NA,19
TGTGCCAGCGGGGGAAGACAGGGCGGAGGCAATGAGCAGTTCTTC,CASGGRQGGGNEQFF,TRBV6-5,TRBJ2-1,TRBD1,NA,15
TGTGCCAGCAGTTTCGGAGTAGCGGGGTCGCAGCAGTACTTC,CASSFGVAGSQQYF,TRBV27,TRBJ2-7,TRBD2,once,14
TGTGCCAGCAGCCCCGATTCCAGGATTGGCTACACCTTC,CASSPDSRIGYTF,TRBV7-9,TRBJ1-2,NA,NA,13
TGCGCCAGCAGTGAGTCGGGGACAGGGGTGAACACTGAAGCTTTCTTT,CASSESGTGVNTEAFF,TRBV10-1,TRBJ1-1,TRBD1,NA,16
TGTGCCAGCACTTCCGGGGCCTTTGGGGGGCGCGATCAGCCCCAGCATTTT,CASTSGAFGGRDQPQHF,TRBV6-4,TRBJ1-5,NA,NA,17
TGTGCCAGCTCACCACAGGGGGCGAGCCACGAGCAGTACTTC,CASSPQGASHEQYF,TRBV18,TRBJ2-7,TRBD1,NA,14
TGTGCCAGGAAACCGGCGGGGGCGCGTATTGACTATGGCTACACCTTC,CARKPAGARIDYGYTF,TRBV2,TRBJ1-2,NA,NA,16
TGTGCCAGCAGCTTAGCGGCCAGGTTAAGTGGGAACACTGAAGCTTTCTTT,CASSLAARLSGNTEAFF,TRBV7-9,TRBJ1-1,NA,NA,17
TGCGCCAGCAGCCAAGACCCCGGGGCCGGAGATACGCAGTATTTT,CASSQDPGAGDTQYF,TRBV4-1,TRBJ2-3,NA,NA,15
TGTGCCAGCAGCAGGGGACTAGCGGGAACAGATACGCAGTATTTT,CASSRGLAGTDTQYF,TRBV7-7,TRBJ2-3,TRBD2,NA,15
TGTGCCAGTAGTATTTCGGGAGAAGGGAATGAGCAGTTCTTC,CASSISGEGNEQFF,TRBV19,TRBJ2-1,NA,NA,14
TGTGCCAGCAGGAGCGGGGTAGAAGGGGGTAGGGAGACCCAGTACTTC,CASRSGVEGGRETQYF,TRBV2,TRBJ2-5,NA,NA,16
TGTGCCAGCAGCATTTATAATTCACCCCTCCACTTT,CASSIYNSPLHF,TRBV11-2,TRBJ1-6,NA,NA,12
TGCGCCAGCAGCCAAACTCCGGGACTTTTCTACGAGCAGTACTTC,CASSQTPGLFYEQYF,TRBV4-1,TRBJ2-7,NA,NA,15
TGTGCCAGCAGTTGGGGGACAGGGGACAATGAGCAGTTCTTC,CASSWGTGDNEQFF,TRBV6-5,TRBJ2-1,TRBD1,NA,14
TGTGCCAGCAGCGTAGCACCTAGCGGGATTAATGAGCAGTTCTTC,CASSVAPSGINEQFF,TRBV9,TRBJ2-1,TRBD2,NA,15
TGTGCCAGCAGTGAAGCAGAAGACCTTACGCAGTATTTT,CASSEAEDLTQYF,TRBV6-1,TRBJ2-3,NA,NA,13
TGTGCCACCAGCTCACACCGGGACAGGGGCACTGAAGCTTTCTTT,CATSSHRDRGTEAFF,TRBV15,TRBJ1-1,TRBD1,NA,15
TGCGCCAGCAGCCAAGAAGTCAGGGGGGCTACCGGGGAGCTGTTTTTT,CASSQEVRGATGELFF,TRBV4-1,TRBJ2-2,NA,NA,16
TGTGCCAGCAGCATCCTGACTAGCGGGAGATCAGATACGCAGTATTTT,CASSILTSGRSDTQYF,TRBV7-9,TRBJ2-3,TRBD2,once,16
TGTGCCAGCAGTCCCCGGACATCCAATCAGCCCCAGCATTTT,CASSPRTSNQPQHF,TRBV6-5,TRBJ1-5,NA,once,14
TGTGCCAGCAGTGAGAAGGGGGCGAAAGCCAAAAACATTCAGTACTTC,CASSEKGAKAKNIQYF,TRBV2,TRBJ2-4,TRBD1,NA,16
TGTGCCAGCAGCCAATGGGTCGGGGCGGGAGACGGTCTCCAACAAGAGACCCAGTACTTC,CASSQWVGAGDGLQQETQYF,TRBV3-1/TRBV3-2,TRBJ2-5,TRBD2,NA,20
TGTGCCAGCAGCTGGCTAGTCAATGAGCAGTTCTTC,CASSWLVNEQFF,TRBV7-9,TRBJ2-1,NA,NA,12
TGTGCCAGCAGCTGGGGAGCGAACAGCTACGAGCAGTACTTC,CASSWGANSYEQYF,TRBV3-1/TRBV3-2,TRBJ2-7,NA,NA,14